The 2 T cell receptor beta chains given below trace back to one sample, sequenced in a study of blood T cell repertoires in COVID-19 (dated by TCRdb to about 2020). Receptor libraries were prepared by the immunoSEQ multiplex PCR assay. Imported from immuneACCESS, the table was reduced by TCRdb to in-frame sequences with V and J called. These copies leave out some clones; in studies compared against another copy, an unresolved V gene accounts for under half, and the cause of the remainder is not known. The sample table records approximately 220,000 clones; roughly 86% of these occur just once. Clones ranked in the top ten supply over 2.5% of the sample. The sequencing sample was made of peripheral blood. These receptors were obtained from a man in his sixties with acute or convalescent COVID-19.

This clone was seen a few times. V gene TRBV6-5 combines with J gene TRBJ1-6; the match to TRBD1 covers 8 bases. The V and J ends lost 4 bases and 7 bases, in that order; junction bases with no gene match: 3. This CDR3 contains 14 residues. Germline V gene data show CDR1 as MNHEY and CDR2 as SVGAGI. CDR3 sequence reads: CASSWTGLNSPLHF. The CDR3 nucleotides are TGTGCCAGCAGTTGGACAGGGTTAAATTCACCCCTCCACTTT.

Worth noting for this clone: This specimen includes other DNA sequences encoding the same CDR3. This rearrangement joins TRBV18 to TRBJ1-6; 10 bases agree with TRBD1. V gave up 5 bases and J gave up 8 bases; unmatched junction bases: 3. Per the germline V gene, CDR1 is KGHSH and CDR2 is LQKENI. The CDR3 extends over 14 amino acids. The CDR3 DNA is TGTGCCAGCTCAAGGGACAGGGGAGATTCACCCCTCCACTTT. Residues: CASSRDRGDSPLHF.